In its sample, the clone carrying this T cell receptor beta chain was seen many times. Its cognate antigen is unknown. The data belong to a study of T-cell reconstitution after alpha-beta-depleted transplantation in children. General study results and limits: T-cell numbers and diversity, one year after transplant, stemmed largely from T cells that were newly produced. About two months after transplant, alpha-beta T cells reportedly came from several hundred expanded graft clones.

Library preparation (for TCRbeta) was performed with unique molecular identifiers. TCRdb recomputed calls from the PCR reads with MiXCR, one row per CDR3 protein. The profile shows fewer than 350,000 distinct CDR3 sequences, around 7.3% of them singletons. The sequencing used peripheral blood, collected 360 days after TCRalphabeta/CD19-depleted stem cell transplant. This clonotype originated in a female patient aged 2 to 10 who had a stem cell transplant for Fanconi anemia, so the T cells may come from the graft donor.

The DNA of the CDR3 is TGCAGTGCTCATATACGGGACAGGAGACTGTTTTTT. Protein: CSAHIRDRRLFF. The chain carries TRBV20-1 and TRBJ1-4; 8 bases are a match to TRBD1. J gave up 13 bases and V 5 bases, and 9 bases lay outside the gene matches. The CDR3 is made up of 12 amino acids. The germline V gene has CDR1 DFQATT and CDR2 SNEGSKA (reference sequence).